The clone carrying this T cell receptor (beta chain) appeared once. The data belong to a study of blood T cell repertoires in COVID-19. Study-wide context: Donors in the United States, Italy and Spain gave samples during acute or convalescent COVID-19. The cDNA or gDNA used as material had been derived from T cells, B-cell-depleted T cells, or PBMCs.

With 5 bases clipped from V and 4 bases from J, the junction kept 5 bases outside the gene matches. The V gene's germline CDR1 is PRHDT and CDR2 FYEKMQ (reference sequence). This CDR3 is built from 15 residues. This table comes from immunoSEQ multiplex PCR, and its TCRdb copy is limited to in-frame clones, with some not included. This table holds about 160,000 clones, roughly 80% found once. The chain employs TRBV13 and TRBJ2-7; 13 positions match TRBD2. Specimen: peripheral blood. The sequence derives from a man aged 60 to 69 with acute or convalescent COVID-19. The CDR3 DNA is TGTGCCAGCAGCCCAACTAGCGGGGGGGCGTACGAGCAGTACTTC. It yields the protein CASSPTSGGAYEQYF. Using reference TRBV13 and TRBJ2-7 for the parts outside the CDR3, the full variable domain is AAGVIQSPRHLIKEKRETATLKCYPIPRHDTVYWYQQGPGQDPQFLISFYEKMQSDKGSIPDRFSAQQFSDYHSELNMSSLELGDSALYFCASSPTSGGAYEQYFGPGTRLTVT.